Described below is a single T cell receptor (beta chain) sequence and its context. This specimen comes from a study of blood T cell repertoires in COVID-19. Study background: Samples of COVID-19 (acute and convalescent) were obtained from the United States, Italy and Spain. The analysed material was cDNA or gDNA that came from T cells, B-cell-depleted T cells, or PBMCs.

The V gene's germline CDR1 is SGHRS and CDR2 YFSETQ. V shed 1 base and J 4 bases; nucleotides not matched to a gene: 4. The CDR3 spans 15 residues. The authors' processing: Estimates of nucleated cell counts were drawn from the amplification of reference gene primers. Profiled with immunoSEQ multiplex PCR; TCRdb holds only in-frame clones, not every one. Clone size and the V and J calls come from that table; the DNA yielded D and trimming. The sample includes roughly 250,000 clones, about 90% of them seen just once. This TCR came from a woman between 45 and 60 years old with acute or convalescent COVID-19. V is TRBV5-1 and J is TRBJ1-4; 7 positions agree with TRBD1. The sample consisted of peripheral blood. CDR3 protein: CASSLRGQSNEKLFF. The CDR3 nucleotides are TGCGCCAGCAGCTTGAGGGGGCAGAGTAATGAAAAACTGTTTTTT.